This TCR beta chain was sequenced during a study of cytomegalovirus exposure and HLA in healthy donors. Study at large: The study's early data release held roughly 91 million unique TCRs from HLA-typed donors. Whole-study results and caveats: TCR beta V- and J-gene trimming was later associated with a missense DCLRE1C variant. The presence/absence work took it that sequencing depth was about the same across donors. Certain sequence variants were highly shared and formed a cluster, and this cluster was likely a sequencing artifact.

Note on this clone: Its antigen is still unknown.

The PCR contained 60 Vbeta and 13 Jbeta primers. The assay was immunoSEQ multiplex PCR, and TCRdb's table has in-frame clones only and misses some. The sample lists 130,000 or so clones; 73% were seen once. The receptor was derived from a woman in her forties in good health and CMV-seropositive. The sequenced sample was PBMCs.

The CDR3 DNA reads TGTGCCAGTAGTTGGGGACAGGGAGCCTACTACGAGCAGTACTTC. It yields the protein CASSWGQGAYYEQYF. The rearrangement links TRBV19 to TRBJ2-7, with TRBD1 identical over 9 bases. V lost 5 bases to trimming and J lost 3 bases; unmatched junction nucleotides: 8. The CDR3 is 15 residues long. The V gene's germline CDR1 is LNHDA and CDR2 SQIVND (reference sequence).